These 18 T cell receptor beta chains came from one sample sequenced in a study of cytomegalovirus exposure and HLA in healthy donors. Primers: 60 Vbeta forward and 13 Jbeta reverse. Profiled with immunoSEQ multiplex PCR; TCRdb holds only in-frame clones, not every one. Of about 130,000 clones in the sample, about 80% were seen once. Sequenced: PBMCs. These receptors all stem from a man in his forties or fifties in good health and CMV-seropositive.

This chain links TRBV9 with TRBJ2-3; TRBD2 matches 7 bases. The V segment lost 2 bases and the J segment 2 bases; nucleotides outside the gene matches: 11. The CDR3 covers 17 residues. The germline V gene encodes CDR1 SGDLS and CDR2 YYNGEE. The CDR3 spells CASSVAPSSGYTDTQYF. The CDR3, as DNA: TGTGCCAGCAGCGTTGCACCCTCTAGCGGATACACAGATACGCAGTATTTT.

This sequence joins TRBV7-3 and TRBJ1-6; 10 bases match TRBD1. The CDR3 covers 14 residues. With 4 bases clipped from V and 10 bases from J, the junction kept 4 bases outside the gene matches. Germline V gives CDR1 SGHTA, CDR2 FQGTGA. The CDR3 DNA is TGTGCCAGCAGCTCCCGGGACAGGGGATCACCCCTCCACTTT. It encodes CASSSRDRGSPLHF. The full variable domain, with the rest looked up from reference TRBV7-3 and TRBJ1-6, is GAGVSQTPSNKVTEKGKYVELRCDPISGHTALYWYRQSLGQGPEFLIYFQGTGAADDSGLPNDRFFAVRPEGSVSTLKIQRTERGDSAVYLCASSSRDRGSPLHFGNGTRLTVT.

The chain links TRBV12-5 to TRBJ2-5, with TRBD2 matching over 8 bases. Germline CDR1 LGHNT, CDR2 FRNRAP. This CDR3 has 17 amino acids. V lost 4 bases to trimming and J lost 3 bases; unmatched junction nucleotides: 13. CDR3 DNA sequence: TGTGCTAGTGGTTCGGGGATGAGTGGGACTAGAGAAGAGACCCAGTACTTC. This translates into CASGSGMSGTREETQYF.

The chain employs TRBV5-1 and TRBJ1-1; 12 positions agree with TRBD1. The CDR3 contains 15 residues. Germline V gene sequence: CDR1 SGHRS, CDR2 YFSETQ. Trimming took 4 bases from V and 5 from J; bases not matched to a gene: 6. Written as DNA, the CDR3 is TGCGCCAGCAGCAGGGACAGGGGGCGCGGTACTGAAGCTTTCTTT. This gives the protein CASSRDRGRGTEAFF.

This clone was seen more than once but under ten times. This rearrangement joins TRBV5-4 to TRBJ1-1; possible D gene TRBD1, 5 bases. In germline, CDR1 is SGHNT, CDR2 YYREEE (reference sequence). Deletions cut 3 bases from V and 4 bases from J, with 16 bases between. This CDR3 region has 15 residues. In DNA, the CDR3 is TGTGCCAGCAGCTCACTTGGGGATGGGGCCACTGAAGCTTTCTTT. Its protein product is CASSSLGDGATEAFF.

This clone appeared a few times. The chain uses TRBV18 and TRBJ2-1; tentative D call: TRBD2 (6 bases). V was cut by 2 bases and J by 3 bases, with 11 bases left in between. Per the germline V gene, CDR1 is KGHSH and CDR2 is LQKENI. The CDR3 covers 15 residues. The CDR3 sequence: CASSPDQDYYNEQFF. CDR3 coding DNA: TGTGCCAGCTCACCAGACCAGGACTACTACAATGAGCAGTTCTTC.

The rearrangement uses TRBV5-1 and TRBJ1-2, with D tentatively TRBD1 (6 bases). The CDR3 sequence is 15 residues long. CDR1 and CDR2 (germline): SGHRS, YFSETQ. Trimming removed 1 base at V and 2 bases at J, with 12 bases between. CDR3 bases: TGCGCCAGCAGCTTGTTGGGGGCTGCCAACTATGGCTACACCTTC. Translation: CASSLLGAANYGYTF.

The V gene is TRBV6-5, the J gene TRBJ1-1, with a tentative D call TRBD1 (6 bases). Germline assignment: CDR1 MNHEY and CDR2 SVGAGI. The CDR3 contains 13 residues. V was clipped by 7 bases and J by 11 bases, with 20 bases between them. The CDR3 nucleotides are TGTGCCAGCACCGGAACAGGGCCCTCGGTGGCTTTCTTT. It translates to CASTGTGPSVAFF.

CDR3 coding DNA: TGTGCCAGCAGCTTTGTGCAGGAAGCCGGGGAGCTGTTTTTT. Protein product: CASSFVQEAGELFF. The chain recombines TRBV7-6 with TRBJ2-2; D gene uncertain. This CDR3 contains 14 residues. V lost 3 bases to trimming and J lost 6 bases, with 11 bases between them. Germline V gives CDR1 SGHVS, CDR2 FNYEAQ.

The chain couples TRBV9 to TRBJ2-7; D is perhaps TRBD2 (5 bases). V was clipped by 3 bases and J by 5 bases, with 15 bases between them. The CDR3 covers 14 residues. CDR1 is SGDLS, CDR2 YYNGEE, per germline. Here the CDR3 DNA reads TGTGCCAGCAGCGCGGGAATAGCCTGGGACGAGCAGTACTTC. Its translation is CASSAGIAWDEQYF.

Concerning this clone: The junction does not match germline at one end; this may be a read error. The rearrangement links TRBV28 to TRBJ2-5; 9 positions agree with TRBD1. The germline V gene has CDR1 MDHEN and CDR2 SYDVKM. This CDR3 spans 16 amino acids. The CDR3 is CASSSEDRGDKEIQYF. The CDR3, as DNA: TGTGCCAGCAGTTCTGAGGACAGGGGAGACAAAGAGATCCAGTACTTC.

This clone was recorded once. The V call is TRBV28, the J call TRBJ1-1, with a tentative D call TRBD1 (5 bases). CDR3 length: 16 residues. The germline CDR1 and CDR2 sequences are MDHEN and SYDVKM. V dropped 5 bases and J dropped 3 bases, with 19 bases sitting between them. The CDR3, as DNA: TGTGCCAGCAGTCCCTCTTCAGGGTGGGGGGACACTGAAGCTTTCTTT. Translated, it gives CASSPSSGWGDTEAFF.

This clone has just one count. A read error may produce the germline difference seen at one junction end. V is TRBV5-1 and J is TRBJ2-1; 7 bases are shared with TRBD2. This CDR3 contains 15 residues. Germline V lookup: CDR1 SGHRS, CDR2 YFSETQ. CDR3 sequence (DNA): TGTGCCAGCAGCTTGGATGGCGGGAGAGGCTATGAGCAGTTCTTC. This translates into CASSLDGGRGYEQFF.

The J gene is TRBJ2-5, the V gene TRBV6-5; TRBD1 matches 10 bases. The J call may be faulty, since TRBJ2-7 better matches the DNA end. Germline CDR1 is MNHEY and CDR2 is SVGAGI. This CDR3 has 15 amino acids. In DNA form, the CDR3 reads TGTGCCAGCAGTTACAGGCGGACAGGGGGCTACGAGCAGTACTTC. Translated: CASSYRRTGGYEQYF.

V gene TRBV5-1 combines with J gene TRBJ1-4; weak D call: TRBD1 (6 bases). The V gene's germline CDR1 is SGHRS and CDR2 YFSETQ. This CDR3 has 15 residues. V gave up 5 bases and J gave up 4 bases, with 15 bases separating them. CDR3 in DNA: TGCGCCAGCAGGTCGACAGGCGACTATAATGAAAAACTGTTTTTT. Protein product: CASRSTGDYNEKLFF.

This clone was detected a few times. The chain employs TRBV28 and TRBJ2-5, with D maybe TRBD2 (5 bases). The CDR3 contains 13 residues. Trimming took 11 bases from V and 5 from J, leaving 18 bases between them. CDR1 and CDR2 from the germline V gene are MDHEN and SYDVKM. The CDR3 reads CAGSTNFEETQYF. The CDR3 nucleotides read TGTGCCGGTTCGACTAATTTCGAGGAGACCCAGTACTTC.

Only a few counts were recorded for this clone. This chain links TRBV27 with TRBJ2-6; no definite D call. V was pared by 5 bases and J by 4 bases, with 15 bases between. The CDR3 extends over 16 amino acids. CDR1 and CDR2 (germline): MNHEY, SMNVEV (reference sequence). The CDR3 DNA sequence: TGTGCCAGCAGTCCCCTCGACAATGCCGGGGCCAACGTCCTGACTTTC. Residues: CASSPLDNAGANVLTF. The full variable domain, rest sourced from reference TRBV27 and TRBJ2-6, is EAQVTQNPRYLITVTGKKLTVTCSQNMNHEYMSWYRQDPGLGLRQIYYSMNVEVTDKGDVPEGYKVSRKEKRNFPLILESPSPNQTSLYFCASSPLDNAGANVLTFGAGSRLTVL.

J is TRBJ1-2 and V is TRBV28; TRBD1 is a possible D gene (5 bases). V gave up 4 bases and J gave up 4 bases, with 10 bases separating them. Germline V lookup: CDR1 MDHEN, CDR2 SYDVKM. The CDR3 runs 13 residues. CDR3 residues: CASSSGFGYGYTF. The CDR3 coding sequence is TGTGCCAGCAGTTCAGGGTTTGGCTATGGCTACACCTTC.